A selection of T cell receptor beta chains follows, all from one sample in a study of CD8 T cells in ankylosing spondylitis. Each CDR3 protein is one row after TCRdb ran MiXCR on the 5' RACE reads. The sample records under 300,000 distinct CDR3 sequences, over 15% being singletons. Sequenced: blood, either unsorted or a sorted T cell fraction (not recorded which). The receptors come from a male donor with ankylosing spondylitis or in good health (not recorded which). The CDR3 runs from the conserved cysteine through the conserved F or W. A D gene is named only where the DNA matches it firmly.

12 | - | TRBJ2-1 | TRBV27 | CASSGLSGEQFF
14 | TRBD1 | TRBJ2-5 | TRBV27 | CASSVGQPQETQYF
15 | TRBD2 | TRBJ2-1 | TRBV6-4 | CASSEGVAGFNEQFF
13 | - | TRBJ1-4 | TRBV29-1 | CSAQQGGEEKLFF
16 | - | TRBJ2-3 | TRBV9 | CASSVEGLDRTDTQYF
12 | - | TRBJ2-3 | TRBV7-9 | CASRGTTDTQYF
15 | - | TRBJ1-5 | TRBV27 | CASSETAYSNQPQHF
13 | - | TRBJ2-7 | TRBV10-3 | CAIGSGEGAIQYF
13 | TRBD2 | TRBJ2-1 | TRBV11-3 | CASGTSGSYEQFF
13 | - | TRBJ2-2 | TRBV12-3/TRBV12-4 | CASSSTGGGELFF
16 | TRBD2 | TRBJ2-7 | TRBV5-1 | CASSLVGASGLYEQYF
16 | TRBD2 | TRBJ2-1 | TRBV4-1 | CASSQASGSSYNEQFF
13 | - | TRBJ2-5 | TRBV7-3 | CASGIGGGETQYF
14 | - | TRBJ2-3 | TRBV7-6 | CASSLALAADTQYF
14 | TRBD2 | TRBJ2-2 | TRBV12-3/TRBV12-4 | CASSPTGGTGELFF
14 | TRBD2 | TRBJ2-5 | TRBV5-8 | CASSFSGSGETQYF
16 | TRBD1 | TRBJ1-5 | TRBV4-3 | CASSQDRQGADQPQHF
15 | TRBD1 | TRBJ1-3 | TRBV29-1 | CSVEGQGISGNTIYF
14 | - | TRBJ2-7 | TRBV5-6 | CASSFGNPSYEQYF
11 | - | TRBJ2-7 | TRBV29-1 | CSVFGSYEQYF
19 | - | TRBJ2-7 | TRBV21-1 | CASSRGLTGTGDSTYEQYF
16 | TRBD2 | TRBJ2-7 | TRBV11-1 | CASSRIGTSGRYEQYF
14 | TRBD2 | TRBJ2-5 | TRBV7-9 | CASSLGLAEETQYF
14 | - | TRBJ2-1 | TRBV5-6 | CASMVPGSYNEQFF
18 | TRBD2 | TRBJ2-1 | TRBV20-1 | CSAASESGSTGEDNEQFF
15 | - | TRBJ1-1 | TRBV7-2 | CASSLVTAASTEAFF
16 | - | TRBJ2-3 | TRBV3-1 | CASSQYSRGSTDTQYF
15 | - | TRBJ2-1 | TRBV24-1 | CATSDGSSLFDEQFF
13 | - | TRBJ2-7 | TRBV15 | CATSRAEPYEQYF
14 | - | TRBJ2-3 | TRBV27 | CASSLGPGADTQYF
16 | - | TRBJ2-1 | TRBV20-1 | CSARDLREWSYNEQFF
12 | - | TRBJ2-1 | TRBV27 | CAIMTVYNEQFF
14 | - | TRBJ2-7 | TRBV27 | CASSMAGGLAEQYF
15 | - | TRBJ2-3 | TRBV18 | CASSPPTGSTDTQYF
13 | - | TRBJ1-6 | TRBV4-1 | CASSQDRGSPLHF
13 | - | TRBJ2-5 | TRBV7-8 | CASSLQGSETQYF
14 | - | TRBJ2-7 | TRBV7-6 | CASSHQGPVYEQYF
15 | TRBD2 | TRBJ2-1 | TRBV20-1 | CSAREPSGRAGEQFF
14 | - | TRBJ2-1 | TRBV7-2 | CASSPWIDSNEQFF